The text below deals with one TCR beta chain. The antigen is not known. Template switching introduced a universal primer site, and the cDNA bore unique molecular identifiers. Each CDR3 protein gets one entry after TCRdb re-called the 5' RACE reads with MiXCR. The sample shows about 690,000 distinct CDR3 sequences, over 5% of them seen only once. The data were taken from a study of identical twins. Trimming took 3 bases from V and 0 from J; bases not matched to a gene: 11. The germline CDR1 and CDR2 sequences are SGHDN and FVKESK. This CDR3 has 18 amino acids. Study-level points and caveats: Shared out-of-frame alpha sequences (those common to twins) showed excess low generation probability.

Input material: naive T cells sorted from blood. V usage is TRBV14 and J usage is TRBJ2-1, with 7 bases aligning to TRBD2. The clonotype originates from a man between 18 and 35 years old in good health. The CDR3 DNA is TGTGCCAGCAGCCAGGACGATTGGCGGGAGAGCTCCTACAATGAGCAGTTCTTC. Its translation is CASSQDDWRESSYNEQFF. Looking up the rest from reference TRBV14 and TRBJ2-1 gives the full variable domain: EAGVTQFPSHSVIEKGQTVTLRCDPISGHDNLYWYRRVMGKEIKFLLHFVKESKQDESGMPNNRFLAERTGGTYSTLKVQPAELEDSGVYFCASSQDDWRESSYNEQFFGPGTRLTVL.